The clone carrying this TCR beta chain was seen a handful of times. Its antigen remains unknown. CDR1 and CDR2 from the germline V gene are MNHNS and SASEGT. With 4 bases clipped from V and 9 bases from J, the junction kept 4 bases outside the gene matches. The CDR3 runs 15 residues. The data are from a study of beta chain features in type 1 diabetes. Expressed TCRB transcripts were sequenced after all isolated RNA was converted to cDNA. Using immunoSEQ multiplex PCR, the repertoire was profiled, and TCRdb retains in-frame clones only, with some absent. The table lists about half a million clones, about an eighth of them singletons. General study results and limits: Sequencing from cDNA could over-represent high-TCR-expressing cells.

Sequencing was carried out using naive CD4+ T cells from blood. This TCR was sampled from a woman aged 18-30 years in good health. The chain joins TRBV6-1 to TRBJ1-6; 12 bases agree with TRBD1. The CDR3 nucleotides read TGTGCCAGCAGTGCCCCGGGACAGGGGGCTTCACCCCTCCACTTT. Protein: CASSAPGQGASPLHF.